This T cell receptor beta chain was identified during a study of shared clonotypes between healthy human individuals. General study findings and limits: Despite large depth, sorted-subset datasets appeared incompletely sequenced.

Of note for this clone: The antigen is not known.

The J segment lost 2 bases and the V segment lost 2 bases, leaving 3 bases of the junction unmatched. This CDR3 spans 16 amino acids. From germline, CDR1 is SNHLY and CDR2 FYNNEI. The table came from immunoSEQ multiplex PCR; TCRdb's copy has only in-frame clones and leaves some out. Among a few million clones, more than 90% were seen once, and the ten largest hold roughly 0.15%. The sequence derives from a man younger than 30 in good health. Sequencing was done on a sample of naive CD4+ T cells sorted from blood. Subset here: CD45RA+ positively selected. The chain carries TRBV2 and TRBJ2-2; 9 bases are shared with TRBD2. The CDR3 region has the DNA TGTGCCAGCAGTGAAACTAGCGGGTTCAACACCGGGGAGCTGTTTTTT. Its protein product is CASSETSGFNTGELFF.